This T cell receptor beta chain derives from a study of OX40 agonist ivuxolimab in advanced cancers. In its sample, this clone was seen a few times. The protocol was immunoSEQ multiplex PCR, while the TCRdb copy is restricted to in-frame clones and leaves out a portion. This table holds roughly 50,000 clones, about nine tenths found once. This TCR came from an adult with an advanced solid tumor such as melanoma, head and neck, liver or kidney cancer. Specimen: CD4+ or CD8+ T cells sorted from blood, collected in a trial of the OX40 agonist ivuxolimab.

The CDR3 region is CASSEASTDREYF. The CDR3, as DNA: TGTGCCAGCAGTGAAGCCTCCACGGACAGGGAATACTTC. The gene calls are TRBV6-1 and TRBJ2-4; 8 bases are shared with TRBD1. V lost 0 bases to trimming and J lost 16 bases; unmatched junction nucleotides: 8. Germline V gene data show CDR1 as MNHNS and CDR2 as SASEGT. The CDR3 extends over 13 amino acids.